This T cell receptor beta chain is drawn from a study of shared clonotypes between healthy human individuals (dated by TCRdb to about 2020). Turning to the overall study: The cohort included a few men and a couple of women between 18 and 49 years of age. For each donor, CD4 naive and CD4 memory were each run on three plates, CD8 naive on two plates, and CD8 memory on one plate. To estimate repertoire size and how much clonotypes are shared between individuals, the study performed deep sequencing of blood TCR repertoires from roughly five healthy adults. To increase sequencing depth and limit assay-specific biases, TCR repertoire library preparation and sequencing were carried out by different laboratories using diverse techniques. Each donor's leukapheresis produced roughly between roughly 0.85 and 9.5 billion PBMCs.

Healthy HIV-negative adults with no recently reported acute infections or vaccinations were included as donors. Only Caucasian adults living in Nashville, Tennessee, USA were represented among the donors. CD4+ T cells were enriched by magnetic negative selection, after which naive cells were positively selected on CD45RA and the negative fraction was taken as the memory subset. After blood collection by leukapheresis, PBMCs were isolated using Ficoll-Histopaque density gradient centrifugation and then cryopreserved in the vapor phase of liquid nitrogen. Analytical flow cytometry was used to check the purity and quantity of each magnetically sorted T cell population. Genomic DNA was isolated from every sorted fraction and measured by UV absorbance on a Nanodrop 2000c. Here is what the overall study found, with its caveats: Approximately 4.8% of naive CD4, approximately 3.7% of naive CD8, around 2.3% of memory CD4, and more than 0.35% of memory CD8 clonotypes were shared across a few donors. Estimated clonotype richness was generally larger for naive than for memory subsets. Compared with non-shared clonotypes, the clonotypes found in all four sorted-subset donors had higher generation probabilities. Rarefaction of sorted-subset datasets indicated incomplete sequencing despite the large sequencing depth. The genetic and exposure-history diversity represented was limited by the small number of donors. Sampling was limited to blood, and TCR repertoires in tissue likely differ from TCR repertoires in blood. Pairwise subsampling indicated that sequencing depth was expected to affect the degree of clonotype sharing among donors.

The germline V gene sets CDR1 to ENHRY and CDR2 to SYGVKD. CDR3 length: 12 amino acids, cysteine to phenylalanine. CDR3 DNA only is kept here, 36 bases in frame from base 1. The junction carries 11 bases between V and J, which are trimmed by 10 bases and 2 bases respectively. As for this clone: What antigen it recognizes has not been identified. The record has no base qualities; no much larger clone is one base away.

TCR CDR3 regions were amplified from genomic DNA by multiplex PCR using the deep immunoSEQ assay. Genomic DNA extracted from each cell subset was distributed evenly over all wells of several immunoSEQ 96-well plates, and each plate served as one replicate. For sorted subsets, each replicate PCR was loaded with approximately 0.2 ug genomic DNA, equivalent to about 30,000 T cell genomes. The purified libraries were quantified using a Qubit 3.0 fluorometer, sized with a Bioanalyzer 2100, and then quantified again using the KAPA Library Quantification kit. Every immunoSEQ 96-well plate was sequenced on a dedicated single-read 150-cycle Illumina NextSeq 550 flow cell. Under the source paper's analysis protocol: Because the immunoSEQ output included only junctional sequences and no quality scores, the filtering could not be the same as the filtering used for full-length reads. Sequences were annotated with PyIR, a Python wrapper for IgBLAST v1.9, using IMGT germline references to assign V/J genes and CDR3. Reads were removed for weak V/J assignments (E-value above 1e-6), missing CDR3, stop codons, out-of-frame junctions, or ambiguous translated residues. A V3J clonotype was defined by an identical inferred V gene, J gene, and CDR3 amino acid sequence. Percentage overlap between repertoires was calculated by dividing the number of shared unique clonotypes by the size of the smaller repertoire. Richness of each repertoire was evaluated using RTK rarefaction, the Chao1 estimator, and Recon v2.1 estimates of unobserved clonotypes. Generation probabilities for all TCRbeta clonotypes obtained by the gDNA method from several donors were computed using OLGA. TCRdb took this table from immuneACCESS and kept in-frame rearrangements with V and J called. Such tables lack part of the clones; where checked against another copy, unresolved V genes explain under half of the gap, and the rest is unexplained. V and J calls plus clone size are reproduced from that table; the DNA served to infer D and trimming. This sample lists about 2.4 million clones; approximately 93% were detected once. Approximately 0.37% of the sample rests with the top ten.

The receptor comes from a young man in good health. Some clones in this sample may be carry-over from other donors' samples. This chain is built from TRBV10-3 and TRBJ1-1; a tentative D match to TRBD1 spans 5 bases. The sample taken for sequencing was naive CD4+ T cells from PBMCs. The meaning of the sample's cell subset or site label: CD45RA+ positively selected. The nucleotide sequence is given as TGTGCCACCCACGACAGAAACACTGAAGCTTTCTTT. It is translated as CATHDRNTEAFF.